What follows are 26 T cell receptor beta chains derived from one specimen sequenced in a study of shared clonotypes between healthy human individuals. Sequencing was performed with immunoSEQ multiplex PCR; in TCRdb, only in-frame clones are kept and a portion is missing. The data contain about 470,000 clones, 79% of them singletons. The sequenced sample was PBMCs. These receptors originate from a woman in her thirties or forties in good health. Some clones in this sample may be carry-over from other donors' samples.

CDR3 sequence: CASSVAPGNIYEQYF. The CDR3, as DNA: TGTGCCAGCAGCGTAGCCCCGGGGAATATCTACGAGCAGTACTTC. V gene TRBV9 combines with J gene TRBJ2-5; D perhaps matches TRBD2 (5 bases). The DNA matches TRBJ2-7 better at its end, which makes the J call doubtful. From germline, CDR1 is SGDLS and CDR2 YYNGEE. This CDR3 has 15 residues.

With regard to this clone: It may be a read error: a sequence one base away is much more abundant. J is TRBJ2-1 and V is TRBV2; possibly TRBD1 or TRBD2 for D (6 bases each). Germline V gives CDR1 SNHLY, CDR2 FYNNEI. This CDR3 spans 13 amino acids. The CDR3 DNA follows: TGTGCCAGCGGTGAAGGGGGGTACAATGAGCAGTTCTTC. Protein: CASGEGGYNEQFF.

This clone has just a few counts. The DNA for the CDR3 is TGCAGCGTGACCGACGCGGAGCGTGTTCAGTACTTC. Amino acids: CSVTDAERVQYF. The chain combines TRBV29-1 with TRBJ2-4, with unresolved D. Germline lookup yields CDR1 SQVTM and CDR2 ANQGSEA. This CDR3 has 12 amino acids. The V end lost 6 bases, the J end lost 11 bases, and 17 bases lay between the germline ends.

The chain joins TRBV21-1 to TRBJ2-1; the table's TRBD2 call for D was not verified on the DNA. TRBV21-1 counts as a pseudogene. The CDR3 totals 15 residues. CDR3 sequence: CASSKRRGDTNEQFF. The CDR3 DNA reads as TGTGCCAGCAGCAAACGGCGCGGAGATACCAATGAGCAGTTCTTC.

This clone occurred once. This chain uses TRBV5-5 with TRBJ1-1, with D uncertain. The CDR3 is 13 amino acids. The germline gives CDR1 SGHKS, CDR2 YYEKEE (reference sequence). V was trimmed by 2 bases and J by 1 base, leaving 6 bases between them. The CDR3, as DNA: TGTGCCAGCAGCTTTTCTTGGAACACTGAAGCTTTCTTT. Translated, it gives CASSFSWNTEAFF.

The CDR3 region has the DNA TGTGCCAGCAGTTACCGTCAGGGGGGGAGCACTGAAGCTTTCTTT. Protein sequence: CASSYRQGGSTEAFF. The J gene is TRBJ1-1, the V gene TRBV6-5, with TRBD1 matching over 7 bases. The germline V gene encodes CDR1 MNHEY and CDR2 SVGAGI. There are 15 residues in the CDR3. V lost 2 bases, J lost 4 bases, and 7 bases stayed unmatched.

This clone was detected ten times or more. The gene calls are TRBV28 and TRBJ1-2; TRBD1 is a possible D gene (5 bases). Looked up from germline, CDR1 is MDHEN and CDR2 is SYDVKM. The CDR3 spans 15 residues. Trimming left V 8 bases short and J 3 bases short, with 19 bases between. The CDR3 reads CASAGAGFQDYGYTF. CDR3 coding DNA: TGTGCCAGCGCTGGGGCAGGGTTCCAGGACTATGGCTACACCTTC.

The CDR3 DNA sequence: TGTGCCAGCTCACCAATGGGTTACACTGAAGCTTTCTTT. Protein sequence: CASSPMGYTEAFF. The gene calls are TRBV18 and TRBJ1-1; D not certain. CDR1 is KGHSH, CDR2 LQKENI, per germline. The V end was cut by 2 bases, the J end by 3 bases, with 7 bases between. This CDR3 comprises 13 residues.

The chain joins TRBV7-2 to TRBJ1-2; D ambiguous. This CDR3 contains 14 residues. The ends were cut back, 2 bases at V and 3 bases at J, with 10 bases in the middle. CDR1 and CDR2 (germline): SGHTA, FQGNSA. The CDR3 nucleotides read TGTGCCAGCAGCTTACGGGGTTACGACTATGGCTACACCTTC. Translated, it gives CASSLRGYDYGYTF.

CDR3 sequence (DNA): TGTGCCACCAGGGGGAGGCTGTCTAGCACAGATACGCAGTATTTT. Amino acid sequence: CATRGRLSSTDTQYF. The chain is built from TRBV7-9 and TRBJ2-3; the D gene is possibly TRBD1 (7 bases). CDR1 is SEHNR and CDR2 is FQNEAQ in the germline V gene (reference sequence). The CDR3 is made up of 15 amino acids. V was pared by 10 bases and J by 0 bases, with 17 bases between.

The CDR3 nucleotides read TGCGCCAGCAGCTTGCTCGGTGGGTCGAACACCGGGGAGCTGTTTTTT. Translated, it gives CASSLLGGSNTGELFF. V usage is TRBV5-1 and J usage is TRBJ2-2; no definite D call. Germline CDR1 SGHRS, CDR2 YFSETQ. V lost 1 base and J 0 bases, leaving 10 bases between the germline ends. This CDR3 has 16 residues.

The chain uses TRBV28 and TRBJ2-3, with 12 bases that match TRBD2. Trimming removed 5 bases from V and 0 bases from J; junction bases left unmatched: 9. Germline V gene sequence: CDR1 MDHEN, CDR2 SYDVKM. The CDR3 contains 18 residues. The CDR3 sequence is CASSPTSGRTPSTDTQYF. The CDR3 coding sequence is TGTGCCAGCAGTCCCACTAGCGGGAGGACCCCTAGCACAGATACGCAGTATTTT.

The chain carries TRBV18 and TRBJ2-5; 15 positions agree with TRBD2. CDR3 length: 16 residues. V lost 4 bases, J lost 3 bases, and 3 bases stayed unmatched. Germline CDR1 and CDR2: KGHSH and LQKENI. CDR3 DNA sequence: TGTGCCAGCTCACGTGGACTAGCGGGAGGGGAAGAGACCCAGTACTTC. It yields the protein CASSRGLAGGEETQYF.

The chain is built from TRBV5-1 and TRBJ2-1; 8 nucleotides line up with TRBD2. V shed 4 bases, J shed 0 bases, and the junction held 18 bases outside the gene matches. In germline, CDR1 is SGHRS, CDR2 YFSETQ. The CDR3 is 20 residues long. The CDR3: CASSLPGGREASSSYNEQFF. CDR3 sequence (DNA): TGCGCCAGCAGCCTACCCGGGGGGCGGGAGGCTTCTTCCTCCTACAATGAGCAGTTCTTC.

This chain joins TRBV5-6 and TRBJ2-7, with 9 bases that match TRBD2. CDR1 SGHDT and CDR2 YYEEEE come from the germline V gene. This CDR3 contains 16 residues. After removal of 0 bases from V and 0 bases from J, the junction contained 4 bases not matched to a gene. The CDR3 protein is CASSLGFSGGSYEQYF. CDR3 bases: TGTGCCAGCAGCTTGGGTTTTAGCGGGGGCTCCTACGAGCAGTACTTC.

The chain links TRBV19 to TRBJ2-2, with TRBD2 matching 13 bases. V lost 1 base and J lost 0; bases outside the gene matches: 2. This CDR3 has 18 residues. Per germline, CDR1 LNHDA and CDR2 SQIVND (reference sequence). CDR3 DNA sequence: TGTGCCAGTAGTATAGGACTAGCGGGAGGCCCGAACACCGGGGAGCTGTTTTTT. Protein product: CASSIGLAGGPNTGELFF.

The rearrangement joins TRBV6-5 to TRBJ2-7, with D tentatively TRBD1 or TRBD2 (5 bases each). The CDR3 spans 14 residues. The germline V and J ends were trimmed by 5 bases and 3 bases, with 14 bases remaining between them. Germline CDR1 and CDR2: MNHEY and SVGAGI. The CDR3 loop is CASSPRDGDYEQYF. In DNA form, the CDR3 reads TGTGCCAGCAGTCCTCGGGACGGTGACTACGAGCAGTACTTC.

V and J are TRBV7-2 and TRBJ2-1, with 7 bases fitting TRBD1. Looked up from germline, CDR1 is SGHTA and CDR2 is FQGNSA. This CDR3 comprises 15 residues. V trimming: 7 bases; J trimming: 2 bases; junction bases outside the gene matches: 8. The CDR3 region is CASKPGGTAYNEQFF. DNA for the CDR3: TGTGCCAGCAAACCAGGTGGGACAGCCTACAATGAGCAGTTCTTC.

Only a few counts were recorded for this clone. The V and J genes are TRBV2 and TRBJ2-7; TRBD2 matches at 7 bases. V was pared by 1 base and J by 2 bases, with 5 bases of the junction left unmatched. This CDR3 region has 15 residues. In germline, CDR1 is SNHLY, CDR2 FYNNEI. For the CDR3, the DNA is TGTGCCAGCAGTGAAGGTTCTAGCGGCGCCTACGAGCAGTACTTC. Encoded protein: CASSEGSSGAYEQYF. The whole variable domain, filled in from reference TRBV2 and TRBJ2-7, reads EPEVTQTPSHQVTQMGQEVILRCVPISNHLYFYWYRQILGQKVEFLVSFYNNEISEKSEIFDDQFSVERPDGSNFTLKIRSTKLEDSAMYFCASSEGSSGAYEQYFGPGTRLTVT.

The chain combines TRBV4-2 with TRBJ1-2; the match to TRBD1 covers 8 bases. CDR1 LGHNA and CDR2 YNFKEQ come from the germline V gene. The CDR3 spans 15 residues. Trimming removed 3 bases from V and 4 bases from J; junction bases left unmatched: 7. DNA for the CDR3: TGTGCCAGCAGCCACCGGACAGGGAAGTCCTATGGCTACACCTTC. Translating gives CASSHRTGKSYGYTF.

V is TRBV9 and J is TRBJ1-3; D not certain. Germline loops: CDR1 SGDLS, CDR2 YYNGEE. V was shortened by 0 bases and J by 2 bases, with 21 bases between the two germline ends. The CDR3 has 19 amino acids. The CDR3 DNA sequence: TGTGCCAGCAGCGTAGGGGCCCGGGCCGACCCGCCGACTGGAAACACCATATATTTT. Amino acids: CASSVGARADPPTGNTIYF.

The chain joins TRBV18 to TRBJ1-3; D gene ambiguous. Per the germline V gene, CDR1 is KGHSH and CDR2 is LQKENI. The CDR3 is made up of 15 amino acids. The V end was cut by 1 base, the J end by 4 bases, with 11 bases between. The CDR3 loop reads CASSPRGPYGNTIYF. The CDR3 nucleotides read TGTGCCAGCTCACCACGCGGGCCTTACGGAAACACCATATATTTT.

Comments on this clone: A much larger clone is a single base away; this may be a read error. The chain couples TRBV7-8 to TRBJ2-3, with unresolved D. Trimming left V 7 bases short and J 11 bases short, with 13 bases between. Germline values: CDR1 SGHVS, CDR2 FQNEAQ. The CDR3 loop spans 11 amino acids. The chain's CDR3 is CASNSAGLQYF. CDR3 bases: TGTGCCAGCAACTCCGCTGGGTTGCAGTATTTT.

The chain recombines TRBV29-1 with TRBJ2-1; possible D gene TRBD1, 5 bases. V was cut by 6 bases and J by 2 bases, with 14 bases left in between. This CDR3 is 14 amino acids long. Germline lookup yields CDR1 SQVTM and CDR2 ANQGSEA. For the CDR3, the DNA is TGCAGCGTCACAGGATTTGGCGCCTACAATGAGCAGTTCTTC. Amino acids: CSVTGFGAYNEQFF.

Remarks on this clone: One end of the junction varies from germline; a read error may be responsible. The rearrangement joins TRBV6-1 to TRBJ2-1; a weak D match, TRBD2 (6 bases). The germline gives CDR1 MNHNS, CDR2 SASEGT. The CDR3 consists of 14 residues. This CDR3 is CASRNRDSNNEQFF. The CDR3 DNA is TGTGCCAGCAGAAACCGGGACTCCAACAATGAGCAGTTCTTC.

The chain couples TRBV5-4 to TRBJ2-3, with TRBD1 identical over 8 bases. V lost 4 bases and J lost 2; bases outside the gene matches: 9. Germline loops: CDR1 SGHNT, CDR2 YYREEE (reference sequence). This CDR3 contains 16 residues. The DNA for the CDR3 is TGTGCCAGCAGCCGCGGAGGACAGGGAGTCACAGATACGCAGTATTTT. Translated, it gives CASSRGGQGVTDTQYF.